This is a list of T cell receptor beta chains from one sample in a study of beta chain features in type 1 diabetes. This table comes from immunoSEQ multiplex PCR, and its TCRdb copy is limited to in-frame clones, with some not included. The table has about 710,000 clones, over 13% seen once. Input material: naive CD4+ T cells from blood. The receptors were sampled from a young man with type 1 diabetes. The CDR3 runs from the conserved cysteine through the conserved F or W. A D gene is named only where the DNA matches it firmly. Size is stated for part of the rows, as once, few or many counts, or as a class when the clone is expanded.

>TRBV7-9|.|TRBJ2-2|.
TGTGCCAGCAGCTTAGTCGACAACACCGGGGAGCTGTTTTTT
CASSLVDNTGELFF
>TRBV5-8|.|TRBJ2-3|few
TGTGCCAGCAGCTTGCAGGGAATTGGCACAGATACGCAGTATTTT
CASSLQGIGTDTQYF
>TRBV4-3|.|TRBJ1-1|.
TGCGCCAGCAGCCACCAGGACAAGAACACTGAAGCTTTCTTT
CASSHQDKNTEAFF
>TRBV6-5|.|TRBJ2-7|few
TGTGCCAGCAGGCGGAGCTCCTACGAGCAGTACTTC
CASRRSSYEQYF
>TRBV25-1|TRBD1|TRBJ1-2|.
TGTGCCAGCAACGGACAGGGACCTAACTATGGCTACACCTTC
CASNGQGPNYGYTF
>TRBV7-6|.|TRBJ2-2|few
TGTGCCAGCGGCAATCCCGGGGAGCTGTTTTTT
CASGNPGELFF
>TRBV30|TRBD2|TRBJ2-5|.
TGTGCCTGGACTAGCGGGGGAGAGACCCAGTACTTC
CAWTSGGETQYF
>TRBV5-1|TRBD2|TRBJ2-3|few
TGCGCCAGCACCCGAGGTAGCGGGGGGAGCACAGATACGCAGTATTTT
CASTRGSGGSTDTQYF
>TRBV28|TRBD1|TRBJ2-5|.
TGTGCCAGCAGCCGGATAGACAGGGCCCAAGAGACCCAGTACTTC
CASSRIDRAQETQYF
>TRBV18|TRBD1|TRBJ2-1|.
TGTGCCAGCTCACCACAAGTGGGACAGGATTCCAATGAGCAGTTCTTC
CASSPQVGQDSNEQFF
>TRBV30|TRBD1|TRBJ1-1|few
TGTGCCTGGAGTGGCAAGTTGACAGGGGACACTGAAGCTTTCTTT
CAWSGKLTGDTEAFF
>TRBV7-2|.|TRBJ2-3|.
TGTGCCAGCAGCTTAGGCGTCGGGGGTTTGCGCACAGATACGCAGTATTTT
CASSLGVGGLRTDTQYF
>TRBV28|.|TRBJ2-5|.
TGTGCCAGCAGCCCATGGGGCAGAGAGGATCAAGAGACCCAGTACTTC
CASSPWGREDQETQYF
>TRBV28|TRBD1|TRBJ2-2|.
TGTGCCAGCGGACCTTTCGGGACAGGGGCCTCGACCGGGGAGCTGTTTTTT
CASGPFGTGASTGELFF
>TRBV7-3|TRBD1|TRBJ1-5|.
TGTGCCAGCAGCTTAACAGGGGGCAGCCGTAAATTTGTGGCCCAGCATTTT
CASSLTGGSRKFVAQHF
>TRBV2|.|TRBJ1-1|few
TGTGCCAGCAGACTCCAGGGGAACACTGAAGCTTTCTTT
CASRLQGNTEAFF
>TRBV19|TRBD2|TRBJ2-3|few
TGTGCCAGCAGGACTAGCGGGGGCACAGATACGCAGTATTTT
CASRTSGGTDTQYF
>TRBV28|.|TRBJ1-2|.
TGTGCCAGCAAAACAGCTATTAACTATGGCTACACCTTC
CASKTAINYGYTF
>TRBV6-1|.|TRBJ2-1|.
TGTGCCAGCAGTGAAGCGCGCAATGAGCAGTTCTTC
CASSEARNEQFF
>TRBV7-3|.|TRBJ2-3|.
TGTGCCAGCAGCGGGCAGGGAATTTTCACAGATACGCAGTATTTT
CASSGQGIFTDTQYF
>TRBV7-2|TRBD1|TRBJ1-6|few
TGTGCCAGCAGCTTAATCGGGACAGGTTCTGGTGAGGCCAATTCACCCCTCCACTTT
CASSLIGTGSGEANSPLHF
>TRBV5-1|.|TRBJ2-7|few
TGCGCCAGCAGCCGTGACAGCTACGAGCAGTACTTC
CASSRDSYEQYF
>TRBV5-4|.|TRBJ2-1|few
TGTGCCAGCAGAGGTCCGGGACACCCGAATGAGCAGTTCTTC
CASRGPGHPNEQFF
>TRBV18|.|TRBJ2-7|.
TGTGCCAGCTCCCGCGGTGGCCAGCGGAGAGGGCAGTACTTC
CASSRGGQRRGQYF
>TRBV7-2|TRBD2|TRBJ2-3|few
TGTGCCAGCAGCTTAAATCTAGCGGGAGCAGATACGCAGTATTTT
CASSLNLAGADTQYF
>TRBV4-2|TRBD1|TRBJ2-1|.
TGTGCCAGCAGCCAAGATGGACAGGGGGCGAATGAGCAGTTCTTC
CASSQDGQGANEQFF
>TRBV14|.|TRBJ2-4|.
TGTGCCAGCAGCCTTTCTACTACCGGGAATTGGGACATTCAGTACTTC
CASSLSTTGNWDIQYF
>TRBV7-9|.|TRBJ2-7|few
TGTGCCAGCAGCTCACCCGGAGGTCGAAGGGGTTACGAGCAGTACTTC
CASSSPGGRRGYEQYF
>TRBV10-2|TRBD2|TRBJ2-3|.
TGCGCCAGCAGGACGCCGGAAGCGGGAGCGGCCGATACGCAGTATTTT
CASRTPEAGAADTQYF
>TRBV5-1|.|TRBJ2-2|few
TGCGCCAGCAGCGAAGACAAGAACACCGGGGAGCTGTTTTTT
CASSEDKNTGELFF
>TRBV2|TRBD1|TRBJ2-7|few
TGTGCCAGCAGAGAGAGTACAGGGGGCGGATACGAGCAGTACTTC
CASRESTGGGYEQYF
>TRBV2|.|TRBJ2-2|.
TGTGCCAGCAGAGGGGGAGAGGTCGGGGAGCTGTTTTTT
CASRGGEVGELFF
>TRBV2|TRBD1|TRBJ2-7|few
TGTGCCAGCAGCTCCGGACAGGGGGCAACCTACGAGCAGTACTTC
CASSSGQGATYEQYF
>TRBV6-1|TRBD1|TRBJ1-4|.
TGTGCCAGCAGCGTCAGGGGGTTAACTAATGAAAAACTGTTTTTT
CASSVRGLTNEKLFF
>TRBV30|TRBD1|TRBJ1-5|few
TGTGCCTGGAGTTCGACAGGGGGACATCAGCCCCAGCATTTT
CAWSSTGGHQPQHF
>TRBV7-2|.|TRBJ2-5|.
TGTGCCAGCAGCTTAGGCCAAGCAGAGACCCAGTACTTC
CASSLGQAETQYF
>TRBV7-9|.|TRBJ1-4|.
TGTGCCAGCAGCTTGGGCAGAATTAATGAAAAACTGTTTTTT
CASSLGRINEKLFF
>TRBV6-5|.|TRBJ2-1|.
TGTGCCAGCAGTTACTCGGGCCTCCGGATTGGGCAGTTCTTC
CASSYSGLRIGQFF
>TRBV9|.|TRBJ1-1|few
TGTGCCAGCAGCGGAGGAGACGTGAACACTGAAGCTTTCTTT
CASSGGDVNTEAFF
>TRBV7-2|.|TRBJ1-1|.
TGTGCCAGCAGCTTGCGGCCGAACACTGAAGCTTTCTTT
CASSLRPNTEAFF